The rows below give T cell receptor beta chains drawn from one sample of a study of blood T cell repertoires in COVID-19. Produced via immunoSEQ multiplex PCR; TCRdb's table is partial and in-frame only. Among some 150,000 clones listed, approximately 88% were seen once. Material for sequencing was PBMCs or T cells enriched from blood (not recorded which). All receptors come from a woman in her twenties or thirties with acute COVID-19. CDR3s include the opening cysteine and the closing phenylalanine or tryptophan. The D gene is left open where the match is weak. Rows give clone size only sometimes, using once, few, many, or a class for an expanded clone.

V gene: TRBV2
J gene: TRBJ2-7
D gene: NA
clone size: once
CDR3 DNA: TGTGCCAGCAGTGTCCTCGGAGTCGGTCGCAACGAGCAGTACTTC
CDR3 protein: CASSVLGVGRNEQYF

V gene: TRBV4-3
J gene: TRBJ1-1
D gene: TRBD1
clone size: NA
CDR3 DNA: TGCGCCAGCAGCCAAGTCCCGACAGGGACTACTGAAGCTTTCTTT
CDR3 protein: CASSQVPTGTTEAFF

V gene: TRBV2
J gene: TRBJ1-2
D gene: NA
clone size: once
CDR3 DNA: TGTGCCAGCAGTGGGACAGATGGAACCTCTAACTATGGCTACACCTTC
CDR3 protein: CASSGTDGTSNYGYTF

V gene: TRBV6-1
J gene: TRBJ1-2
D gene: NA
clone size: NA
CDR3 DNA: TGTGCCAGCAGTGAAGGCCAACTCGAAGGCTACACCTTC
CDR3 protein: CASSEGQLEGYTF

V gene: TRBV19
J gene: TRBJ2-7
D gene: TRBD1
clone size: few
CDR3 DNA: TGTGCCTCGTCGGACAGGGCCTACGAGCAGTACTTC
CDR3 protein: CASSDRAYEQYF

V gene: TRBV30
J gene: TRBJ2-6
D gene: NA
clone size: NA
CDR3 DNA: TGTGTACAGGATTCCTCTGGGGCCAACGTCCTGACTTTC
CDR3 protein: CVQDSSGANVLTF

V gene: TRBV9
J gene: TRBJ2-7
D gene: TRBD1
clone size: NA
CDR3 DNA: TGTGCCAGCAGCGCCAGTCGGGGACAGGAGTACTCCTACGAGCAGTACTTC
CDR3 protein: CASSASRGQEYSYEQYF

V gene: TRBV7-2
J gene: TRBJ2-1
D gene: TRBD2
clone size: NA
CDR3 DNA: TGTGCCAGCAGCCTAGGCGGGACTAGCGGGTCCTACAATGAGCAGTTCTTC
CDR3 protein: CASSLGGTSGSYNEQFF

V gene: TRBV7-9
J gene: TRBJ1-4
D gene: NA
clone size: NA
CDR3 DNA: TGTGCCAGCAGCTTTGCGGTAGAATTTAGTGAAAAACTGTTTTTT
CDR3 protein: CASSFAVEFSEKLFF

V gene: TRBV5-6
J gene: TRBJ1-4
D gene: NA
clone size: few
CDR3 DNA: TGTGCCAGCAGCTTGGGGACAGTAGGTGAAAAACTGTTTTTT
CDR3 protein: CASSLGTVGEKLFF

V gene: TRBV5-1
J gene: TRBJ2-7
D gene: TRBD1
clone size: NA
CDR3 DNA: TGCGCCAGCTCAAAATCAGGGGGCAACGAGCAGTACTTC
CDR3 protein: CASSKSGGNEQYF

V gene: TRBV28
J gene: TRBJ2-7
D gene: TRBD1
clone size: NA
CDR3 DNA: TGTGCCAGCAGCACCCCAGGGACAGCCTACGAGCAGTACTTC
CDR3 protein: CASSTPGTAYEQYF

V gene: TRBV7-9
J gene: TRBJ2-5
D gene: NA
clone size: NA
CDR3 DNA: TGTGCCAGCAGTCATCACAGACAGACCCAAGAGACCCAGTACTTC
CDR3 protein: CASSHHRQTQETQYF

V gene: TRBV5-4
J gene: TRBJ2-7
D gene: TRBD2
clone size: NA
CDR3 DNA: TGTGCCAGCAGCTCAACCCCTGGCGGGAGTGGGTACGAGCAGTACTTC
CDR3 protein: CASSSTPGGSGYEQYF

V gene: TRBV30
J gene: TRBJ2-1
D gene: TRBD2
clone size: NA
CDR3 DNA: TGTGCCTGGAGTCAGACTAGCGGGACGTACAATGAGCAGTTCTTC
CDR3 protein: CAWSQTSGTYNEQFF

V gene: TRBV29-1
J gene: TRBJ2-7
D gene: TRBD2
clone size: NA
CDR3 DNA: TGCAGCGTTGAAAAAGGATCGGGAGGGGGATACGAGCAGTACTTC
CDR3 protein: CSVEKGSGGGYEQYF

V gene: TRBV15
J gene: TRBJ1-6
D gene: TRBD1
clone size: NA
CDR3 DNA: TGTGCCACCAGCACACGGACAGGGCTGAATTCACCCCTCCACTTT
CDR3 protein: CATSTRTGLNSPLHF

V gene: TRBV7-9
J gene: TRBJ1-5
D gene: TRBD1
clone size: NA
CDR3 DNA: TGTGCCAGCAGCTTAGGGACAGGGGACAGCAATCAGCCCCAGCATTTT
CDR3 protein: CASSLGTGDSNQPQHF

V gene: TRBV9
J gene: TRBJ2-6
D gene: NA
clone size: NA
CDR3 DNA: TGTGCCAGCAGCCCCGCCGGGGCTGGGGCCAACGTCCTGACTTTC
CDR3 protein: CASSPAGAGANVLTF

V gene: TRBV6-2/TRBV6-3
J gene: TRBJ1-2
D gene: NA
clone size: NA
CDR3 DNA: TGTGCCAGCAGTTACTCACGGGGGGCATCTGGCTACACCTTC
CDR3 protein: CASSYSRGASGYTF

V gene: TRBV10-3
J gene: TRBJ1-2
D gene: TRBD1
clone size: NA
CDR3 DNA: TGTGCCATCAGTGGGGACAGTTCACATGGCTACACCTTC
CDR3 protein: CAISGDSSHGYTF

V gene: TRBV5-1
J gene: TRBJ1-5
D gene: NA
clone size: NA
CDR3 DNA: TGCGCCAGCAGCTTGGACACGGGATTTAATCAGCCCCAGCATTTT
CDR3 protein: CASSLDTGFNQPQHF

V gene: TRBV30
J gene: TRBJ1-6
D gene: NA
clone size: NA
CDR3 DNA: TGTGCCTGGACGATGAGCTCCTATAATTCACCCCTCCACTTT
CDR3 protein: CAWTMSSYNSPLHF

V gene: TRBV7-9
J gene: TRBJ2-4
D gene: NA
clone size: many
CDR3 DNA: TGTGCCAGCAGCTCACAGGGTATTATTGCCAAAAACATTCAGTACTTC
CDR3 protein: CASSSQGIIAKNIQYF

V gene: TRBV25-1
J gene: TRBJ2-6
D gene: NA
clone size: NA
CDR3 DNA: TGTGCCAGCAGTGTCAGTGGGGCCAACGTCCTGACTTTC
CDR3 protein: CASSVSGANVLTF

V gene: TRBV2
J gene: TRBJ1-1
D gene: NA
clone size: NA
CDR3 DNA: TGTGCCAGCAGCACCGAGAATACGAACACTGAAGCTTTCTTT
CDR3 protein: CASSTENTNTEAFF

V gene: TRBV7-9
J gene: TRBJ1-1
D gene: TRBD1
clone size: NA
CDR3 DNA: TGTGCCAGCAGCCGGGACAGGCCTGAAGCTTTCTTT
CDR3 protein: CASSRDRPEAFF

V gene: TRBV7-9
J gene: TRBJ2-1
D gene: TRBD2
clone size: NA
CDR3 DNA: TGTGCCTCATCAACAGGGCTAGCGGGCCATGAGCAGTTCTTC
CDR3 protein: CASSTGLAGHEQFF

V gene: TRBV7-9
J gene: TRBJ2-3
D gene: NA
clone size: NA
CDR3 DNA: TGTGCCAGCAGCTTCGTCCCGGGTTCCGGCACAGATACGCAGTATTTT
CDR3 protein: CASSFVPGSGTDTQYF

V gene: TRBV25-1
J gene: TRBJ1-2
D gene: TRBD1
clone size: NA
CDR3 DNA: TGTGCCAGCAGTCACCGTGGTGACAGGGCCGGGGATGGCTACACCTTC
CDR3 protein: CASSHRGDRAGDGYTF

V gene: TRBV7-3
J gene: TRBJ2-1
D gene: NA
clone size: NA
CDR3 DNA: TGTGCCAGCAGCTTAAGTGAGGATAGCTCCTACAATGAGCAGTTCTTC
CDR3 protein: CASSLSEDSSYNEQFF

V gene: TRBV6-5
J gene: TRBJ1-4
D gene: NA
clone size: NA
CDR3 DNA: TGTGCCACCCAGGGGAATGAAAAACTGTTTTTT
CDR3 protein: CATQGNEKLFF

V gene: TRBV30
J gene: TRBJ1-2
D gene: TRBD1
clone size: NA
CDR3 DNA: TGTGCCTGGAGTGCCGGGACAGGCGGCGTCTATGGCTACACCTTC
CDR3 protein: CAWSAGTGGVYGYTF

V gene: TRBV4-3
J gene: TRBJ1-4
D gene: TRBD1
clone size: NA
CDR3 DNA: TGCGCCAGCAGCCAAGATATTGTTTCCGGGGGGACAGGGGATGAAAAACTGTTTTTT
CDR3 protein: CASSQDIVSGGTGDEKLFF

V gene: TRBV5-1
J gene: TRBJ1-3
D gene: NA
clone size: NA
CDR3 DNA: TGCGCCAGCAGCTTGGCGACAGCTTTCTCTGGAAACACCATATATTTT
CDR3 protein: CASSLATAFSGNTIYF

V gene: TRBV27
J gene: TRBJ2-7
D gene: NA
clone size: NA
CDR3 DNA: TGTGCCAGCAGTTTATTGGGAGGAGGGTACGAGCAGTACTTC
CDR3 protein: CASSLLGGGYEQYF

V gene: TRBV9
J gene: TRBJ1-1
D gene: NA
clone size: NA
CDR3 DNA: TGTGCCAGCAGCGTAGTTGGAGCGAACACTGAAGCTTTCTTT
CDR3 protein: CASSVVGANTEAFF

V gene: TRBV20-1
J gene: TRBJ2-7
D gene: NA
clone size: NA
CDR3 DNA: TGCAGTGCTACACTTGTCAGGGAGCAGTACTTC
CDR3 protein: CSATLVREQYF

V gene: TRBV4-3
J gene: TRBJ2-7
D gene: TRBD1
clone size: NA
CDR3 DNA: TGCGCCAGCAGCCAAGATCTGCACAGGGGCTACGAGCAGTACTTC
CDR3 protein: CASSQDLHRGYEQYF

V gene: TRBV2
J gene: TRBJ1-3
D gene: TRBD1
clone size: NA
CDR3 DNA: TGTGCCAGCAGCCAACAGGGGGAAGGAAACACCATATATTTT
CDR3 protein: CASSQQGEGNTIYF

V gene: TRBV10-3
J gene: TRBJ1-6
D gene: NA
clone size: once
CDR3 DNA: TGTGCCGTACAGAGCTCCTATAATTCACCCCTCCACTTT
CDR3 protein: CAVQSSYNSPLHF

V gene: TRBV28
J gene: TRBJ2-1
D gene: TRBD2
clone size: NA
CDR3 DNA: TGTGCCAGCAGTTGGCGGGAGGCTACCTGGAATGAGCAGTTCTTC
CDR3 protein: CASSWREATWNEQFF

V gene: TRBV5-1
J gene: TRBJ1-3
D gene: NA
clone size: NA
CDR3 DNA: TGCGCCAGCAGTTCGCAGGGGTCGGGAAACACCATATATTTT
CDR3 protein: CASSSQGSGNTIYF

V gene: TRBV7-2
J gene: TRBJ2-7
D gene: TRBD1
clone size: NA
CDR3 DNA: TGTGCCAGCAGCTTAGGAGGCAGGGGGAACGAGCAGTACTTC
CDR3 protein: CASSLGGRGNEQYF

V gene: TRBV30
J gene: TRBJ2-7
D gene: TRBD1
clone size: NA
CDR3 DNA: TGTGCCTGGAGTCTTACAGGGGTGAACTACGAGCAGTACTTC
CDR3 protein: CAWSLTGVNYEQYF

V gene: TRBV4-3
J gene: TRBJ2-1
D gene: NA
clone size: NA
CDR3 DNA: TGCGCCAGCAGCCAAGAGGTCAGGGGCTCCTACAATGAGCAGTTCTTC
CDR3 protein: CASSQEVRGSYNEQFF

V gene: TRBV7-3
J gene: TRBJ2-5
D gene: NA
clone size: NA
CDR3 DNA: TGTGCCAGCAGCACCGGGACTCGAGAGACCCAGTACTTC
CDR3 protein: CASSTGTRETQYF

V gene: TRBV5-8
J gene: TRBJ2-2
D gene: NA
clone size: NA
CDR3 DNA: TGTGCCAGCAGCTTGGAAGCAGGGGCGAACACCGGGGAGCTGTTTTTT
CDR3 protein: CASSLEAGANTGELFF

V gene: TRBV14
J gene: TRBJ1-6
D gene: NA
clone size: NA
CDR3 DNA: TGTGCCAGCAGCCAAGATAGGCGGTATTCACCCCTCCACTTT
CDR3 protein: CASSQDRRYSPLHF

V gene: TRBV30
J gene: TRBJ2-1
D gene: TRBD1
clone size: NA
CDR3 DNA: TGTGCCTGGAGTGTACGGGGACAGGGTAATAAGTACAATGAGCAGTTCTTC
CDR3 protein: CAWSVRGQGNKYNEQFF

V gene: TRBV3-1/TRBV3-2
J gene: TRBJ2-3
D gene: NA
clone size: NA
CDR3 DNA: TGTGCCACTACCCAAACGGGCACAGATACGCAGTATTTT
CDR3 protein: CATTQTGTDTQYF

V gene: TRBV7-8
J gene: TRBJ2-1
D gene: NA
clone size: NA
CDR3 DNA: TGTGCCAGCAGCCCAACGATCGGGTGGCCCAATGAGCAGTTCTTC
CDR3 protein: CASSPTIGWPNEQFF